Sequencing of this TCR beta chain was carried out in a study of blood T cell repertoires in COVID-19 (dated by TCRdb to 2020 to 2021). Notes on the research overall: The collaborator samples originated in the United States, Italy and Spain and spanned the acute and convalescent phases of COVID-19. The material from the prospective study consisted of cDNA or gDNA derived from T cells, B-cell-depleted T cells, or PBMCs. Subjects who had been exposed to COVID-19, were actively infected with it, or had recovered from it provided the deeply sampled blood TCRbeta repertoires that made up the dataset. A freely available public database, intended as a resource for researchers studying the immune response to SARS-CoV-2, is where the repertoires were released. Samples came from the ongoing ImmuneRACE study (first 160 participants) plus 1,254 subjects from 6 global collaborators. The sample metadata nearly always contained a de-identified subject ID, COVID-19 status, age in years and sex. Where available, HLA class I and class II types were obtained from metadata supplied by the sample provider rather than from assay-based typing. Findings and caveats that apply to the study as a whole: The amount of clinical and demographic metadata varied by source and participant and was provided uncurated.

Enrolling through a virtual design, the prospective study's participants ranged in age from roughly 18 to 95 years and lived across about two dozen United States geographic areas. Cohort assignment in the prospective study relied on participant-reported clinical history from a screening survey and a study questionnaire. Each participant in the prospective study had whole blood, serum and a nasopharyngeal or oropharyngeal swab collected by mobile phlebotomists. Prospective study participants could optionally give additional blood draws and questionnaires over an approximately 2-month period. Before DNA extraction, blood samples from the prospective study were shipped at room temperature or frozen. As regards this clone: Its target antigen remains unknown. One base away there is no much larger clone; base qualities are not given.

From the cysteine up to the phenylalanine, the CDR3 has a length of 11 residues. The CDR3 DNA has 33 bases and is translated from base 1. CDR1 and CDR2 (DFQATT, SNEGSKA) derive from the germline V gene (reference sequence). V loses 5 bases of germline sequence and J loses 10 bases, and the interval between the two ends is 14 bases. TCRbeta CDR3 regions were amplified from genomic DNA using the immunoSEQ Assay, a bias-controlled multiplex PCR. Turning to the authors' computational methods: Within the assay, amplification of reference gene primers was used to estimate how many nucleated cells each sample contained. To quantify the absolute abundance of each unique TCRbeta CDR3 rearrangement, sequence reads were collapsed and filtered. For each sample, productive Simpson clonality was calculated by taking the square root of Simpson's diversity index across productive rearrangements. In its TCRdb copy, this immuneACCESS table keeps in-frame sequences only and misses some clones. Where compared with another copy, unresolved V genes explain less than half of these, and the others have no known cause. V and J calls and clone size are those listed in that table; D and trimming were worked out from the DNA. The sample profile shows about 210,000 clones; approximately 81% of them were found once. The ten largest clones represent just under 9% of the sample.

The clonotype originates from a woman in her forties or fifties with acute COVID-19. The sample was PBMCs or T cells enriched from blood (not recorded which). The rearrangement combines TRBV20-1 with TRBJ1-1; the D gene is perhaps TRBD1, from 6 matching bases. The CDR3 region: CSAGQQGGAFF. The DNA is as follows: TGCAGTGCTGGACAACAGGGCGGAGCTTTCTTT.